The 19 T cell receptor beta chains in this list originate from one sample, sequenced in a study of cytomegalovirus exposure and HLA in healthy donors. Primers for the PCR totalled 60 Vbeta and 13 Jbeta. TCRdb's copy holds only in-frame clones and misses some; the assay was immunoSEQ multiplex PCR. The top ten clones hold about 1.7% of a sample with 100,000 to 150,000 clones, just under 80% of them seen once. Sequencing input: PBMCs. Receptors originate from a woman between 40 and 55 years old in good health and CMV-seronegative.

This sequence joins TRBV5-4 and TRBJ1-2; no firm D call. Trimming cost V 0 bases and J 8 bases, with 17 bases left between them. From germline, CDR1 is SGHNT and CDR2 YYREEE (reference sequence). The CDR3 sequence is 15 residues long. The CDR3 bases are TGTGCCAGCAGCTTGGGTGGCGGCAGGCCGGGGGGCTACACCTTC. Translating gives CASSLGGGRPGGYTF.

This chain joins TRBV5-1 and TRBJ2-1; 14 nucleotides agree with TRBD2. With V trimmed by 4 bases and J by 1 base, 4 bases remained unmatched. This CDR3 is built from 17 residues. CDR1 and CDR2 (germline): SGHRS, YFSETQ. CDR3 amino acids: CASSPGLAGGSYNEQFF. CDR3 nucleotide sequence: TGCGCCAGCAGCCCCGGACTAGCGGGGGGATCCTACAATGAGCAGTTCTTC.

The V call is TRBV6-5, the J call TRBJ2-3; 9 bases agree with TRBD1. The CDR3 runs 15 residues. Germline loops: CDR1 MNHEY, CDR2 SVGAGI. The V segment lost 4 bases and the J segment 7 bases; nucleotides outside the gene matches: 9. The CDR3 here is CASSSTGQGRNTQYF. CDR3 DNA: TGTGCCAGCAGTTCCACGGGACAGGGACGGAATACGCAGTATTTT.

The chain joins TRBV7-2 to TRBJ2-1; 10 bases align to TRBD2. The CDR3 spans 18 residues. Germline V lookup: CDR1 SGHTA, CDR2 FQGNSA. V trimming: 4 bases; J trimming: 2 bases; junction bases outside the gene matches: 11. The CDR3 bases are TGTGCCAGCAGCTCCCCCGGTGGACTAGCGGATGCCTACAATGAGCAGTTCTTC. It yields the protein CASSSPGGLADAYNEQFF.

The rearrangement joins TRBV18 to TRBJ2-5; unclear D gene. V lost 2 bases and J 5 bases, leaving 9 bases between the germline ends. There are 13 residues in the CDR3. From germline, CDR1 is KGHSH and CDR2 LQKENI. CDR3 DNA: TGTGCCAGCTCACCAGATTCTAAGGAGACCCAGTACTTC. Its translation is CASSPDSKETQYF.

Points on this clone: The junction differs from germline at one of its ends, possibly a read error. The chain's CDR3 is CASSSRTTNSGANGLTF. CDR3 coding DNA: TGTGCCAGCAGCTCCCGGACAACTAACTCTGGGGCCAACGGCCTGACTTTC. This chain joins TRBV5-5 and TRBJ2-6; weak D call: TRBD1 (5 bases). This CDR3 contains 17 residues. Germline V gene data show CDR1 as SGHKS and CDR2 as YYEKEE (reference sequence).

V gene TRBV27 combines with J gene TRBJ2-1; 10 nucleotides match TRBD2. V was clipped by 5 bases and J by 5 bases; unmatched bases: 12. Looked up from germline, CDR1 is MNHEY and CDR2 is SMNVEV (reference sequence). CDR3 size: 17 residues. CDR3 DNA sequence: TGTGCCAGCAGTCTATTACCAGCGGGGGGGCTGGACAATGAGCAGTTCTTC. Amino acid sequence: CASSLLPAGGLDNEQFF.

V and J are TRBV7-9 and TRBJ2-3; 9 bases map to TRBD2. Trimming at V came to 4 bases and at J to 2 bases, leaving 4 bases not matched to a gene. This CDR3 contains 15 residues. The germline gives CDR1 SEHNR, CDR2 FQNEAQ (reference sequence). CDR3 sequence reads: CASSYLAGNTDTQYF. CDR3 coding DNA: TGTGCCAGCAGCTACCTAGCGGGAAACACAGATACGCAGTATTTT.

The CDR3 bases are TGTGCCATCAGTGATAGCGGGGTAACCTCCTACAATGAGCAGTTCTTC. Protein sequence: CAISDSGVTSYNEQFF. The genes are TRBV10-3 and TRBJ2-1; the match to TRBD2 covers 8 bases. J lost 0 bases, V lost 3 bases, and 4 bases had no gene match. CDR1 is ENHRY and CDR2 is SYGVKD in the germline V gene. This CDR3 comprises 16 residues.

The gene calls are TRBV28 and TRBJ1-4; 7 bases are shared with TRBD1. Germline trimming cut 6 bases from V and 4 bases from J; bases unmatched to any gene: 11. The CDR3 is 16 residues long. From germline, CDR1 is MDHEN and CDR2 SYDVKM. The CDR3 sequence is CASSPGTVLLNEKLFF. The CDR3 nucleotides are TGTGCCAGCAGCCCCGGGACAGTCCTTCTTAATGAAAAACTGTTTTTT.

The chain combines TRBV20-1 with TRBJ2-3; D uncertain. The CDR3 is made up of 11 amino acids. Germline V gives CDR1 DFQATT, CDR2 SNEGSKA (reference sequence). Trimming removed 1 base at V and 7 bases at J, with 6 bases between. CDR3 bases: TGCAGTGCTAGAGGCTGGCATACGCAGTATTTT. Translating it yields CSARGWHTQYF.

There are a few counts of this clone. In DNA form, the CDR3 reads TGTGCCAGCAGCGCAGCCCTACCGGGACAGGGGGCGGGCTACACCTTC. It encodes CASSAALPGQGAGYTF. The rearrangement joins TRBV9 to TRBJ1-2; 12 nucleotides match TRBD1. Germline CDR1 is SGDLS and CDR2 is YYNGEE. The V gene end was trimmed by 3 bases and the J gene end by 8 bases; junction bases not matched to a gene: 11. CDR3 length: 16 residues.

The chain carries TRBV28 and TRBJ1-6; maybe TRBD1 (5 bases). The CDR3 extends over 15 amino acids. V dropped 6 bases and J dropped 8 bases, with 17 bases sitting between them. Germline CDR1 and CDR2: MDHEN and SYDVKM. The CDR3 is CASRTAGRLHSPLHF. The CDR3 coding sequence is TGTGCCAGCAGAACCGCGGGACGCCTTCATTCACCCCTCCACTTT.

The CDR3 coding sequence is TGTGCCATCAGTGAGGCTCGTACAGCCTTCTATAATTCACCCCTCCACTTT. Translated, it gives CAISEARTAFYNSPLHF. The chain uses TRBV10-3 and TRBJ1-6; no clear D. Germline values: CDR1 ENHRY, CDR2 SYGVKD. This CDR3 is 17 amino acids long. V was trimmed by 2 bases and J by 3 bases, leaving 14 bases between them.

This clone has only one observation. The chain has TRBV7-9 and TRBJ2-3; D ambiguous. Germline CDR1 is SEHNR and CDR2 is FQNEAQ (reference sequence). Trimming cost V 5 bases and J 2 bases, with 17 bases left between them. There are 16 residues in the CDR3. The CDR3 sequence: CASSPRGGEVTDTQYF. The CDR3, as DNA: TGTGCCAGCAGCCCCCGTGGCGGAGAAGTCACAGATACGCAGTATTTT.

This clone was seen more than once but under ten times. The V call is TRBV28, the J call TRBJ2-7; 8 bases match TRBD1. The CDR3 is 19 residues long. Germline lookup yields CDR1 MDHEN and CDR2 SYDVKM. V shed 4 bases, J shed 4 bases, and the junction held 21 bases outside the gene matches. The CDR3 nucleotides read TGTGCCAGCAGTTCACAGGCTGTAAGCAGGGGACAGGCCCCTTACGAGCAGTACTTC. It translates to CASSSQAVSRGQAPYEQYF.

Here the CDR3 reads CAWSRSGTIHYEQYF. In nucleotides, the CDR3 is TGTGCCTGGAGCAGATCCGGGACTATACACTACGAGCAGTACTTC. V is TRBV30 and J is TRBJ2-7; 7 bases map to TRBD2. Germline V gives CDR1 GTSNPN, CDR2 SVGIG (reference sequence). The ends lost 3 bases at V and 3 bases at J; junction bases unmatched: 11. The CDR3 loop spans 15 amino acids.

The V gene is TRBV28, the J gene TRBJ1-6; D perhaps matches TRBD1 (6 bases). V was pared by 2 bases and J by 7 bases, with 12 bases between. The CDR3 runs to 15 residues. In germline, CDR1 is MDHEN, CDR2 SYDVKM. CDR3 sequence (DNA): TGTGCCAGCAGTTTACGGCAGGGGATAAATTCACCCCTCCACTTT. This encodes CASSLRQGINSPLHF.

The chain is built from TRBV11-1 and TRBJ1-1, with D perhaps matching TRBD1 (5 bases). This CDR3 is 14 amino acids long. With 4 bases removed from V and 2 bases from J, the gap between germline ends came to 11 bases. The germline CDR1 and CDR2 sequences are SGHAT and FQDESV (reference sequence). DNA for the CDR3: TGTGCCAGCAGCTGGCGGGACCTTAACACTGAAGCTTTCTTT. Protein sequence: CASSWRDLNTEAFF.